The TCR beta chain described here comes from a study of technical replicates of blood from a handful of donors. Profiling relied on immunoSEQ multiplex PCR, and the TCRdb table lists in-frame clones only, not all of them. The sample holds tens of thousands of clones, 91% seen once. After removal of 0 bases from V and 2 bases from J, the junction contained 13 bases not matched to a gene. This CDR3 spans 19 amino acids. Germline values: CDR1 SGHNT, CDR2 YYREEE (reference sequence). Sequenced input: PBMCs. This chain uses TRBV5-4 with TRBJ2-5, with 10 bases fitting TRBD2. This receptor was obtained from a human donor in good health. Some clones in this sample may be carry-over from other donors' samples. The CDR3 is CASSLGGLAGEGRQETQYF. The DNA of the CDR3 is TGTGCCAGCAGCTTGGGGGGGCTAGCGGGAGAAGGGAGGCAAGAGACCCAGTACTTC.